Below are 4 T cell receptor beta chains sequenced from a single sample in a study of blood T cells in healthy people across ages. Together with a sample-barcoded 5' primer, a J-beta primer mix was included in a second PCR lasting 7 to 11 cycles. TCRdb reprocessed the 5' RACE reads via MiXCR and lists one record per CDR3 protein. The sample carries 1,500,000 or so distinct CDR3 sequences, approximately 43% recorded once. Input material: blood. These receptors all stem from a woman younger than 30 in good health.

In this sample, this clonotype turned up a few times. The chain is built from TRBV21-1 and TRBJ1-4. TRBV21-1 is flagged as a pseudogene. CDR3 length: 16 residues. The CDR3 bases are TGTGCCAGCAGCAAAGGAGGGAATTCAACTAATGAAAAACTGTTTTTT. Its translation: CASSKGGNSTNEKLFF.

The chain combines TRBV29-1 with TRBJ2-1; D uncertain. Germline assignment: CDR1 SQVTM and CDR2 ANQGSEA. The CDR3 contains 11 residues. Trimming shortened V by 4 bases and J by 8 bases, and 9 bases separated the two germline ends. The CDR3 DNA reads TGCAGCGTTGGATTCTTCGATGAGCAGTTCTTC. It codes for CSVGFFDEQFF.

This clonotype was detected a few times. The chain has TRBV20-1 and TRBJ2-1, with TRBD1 matching 9 bases. Germline V gene sequence: CDR1 DFQATT, CDR2 SNEGSKA (reference sequence). This CDR3 is 14 amino acids long. V lost 6 bases to trimming and J lost 6 bases; unmatched junction nucleotides: 9. The CDR3 loop is CSARSGQGINEQFF. Here the CDR3 DNA reads TGCAGTGCGCGATCGGGACAGGGTATCAATGAGCAGTTCTTC.

This chain connects TRBV4-2 to TRBJ2-1; 8 bases line up with TRBD1. CDR3 length: 17 residues. V lost 0 bases and J lost 4; bases outside the gene matches: 8. Germline CDR1 is LGHNA and CDR2 is YNFKEQ. Written as DNA, the CDR3 is TGTGCCAGCAGCCAAGAGAGGACAGGGAACAGATACAATGAGCAGTTCTTC. This codes for CASSQERTGNRYNEQFF.